Listed here are 24 T cell receptor beta chains from one sample, sequenced in a study of T cells after yellow fever vaccination. TCRdb analysed the 5' RACE reads with MiXCR anew, one entry per CDR3 protein. Among a few hundred thousand distinct CDR3 sequences listed, 17% were seen once. The sequences come from PBMCs, collected about 5 days after the first yellow fever vaccination. The source is a man aged 18 to 30 who received the YFV17D yellow fever vaccine.

Concerning this clonotype itself: One junction end does not reproduce the germline sequence, and a read error may be involved. This chain uses TRBV7-2 with TRBJ2-2; D may correspond to TRBD1 or TRBD2 (5 bases each). CDR1 and CDR2 (germline): SGHTA, FQGNSA. CDR3 length equals 14 residues. CDR3 region: CASREAWGTGEQFF. The CDR3 DNA reads as TGTGCCAGCAGAGAAGCCTGGGGCACCGGGGAGCAGTTTTTT.

This clonotype was recorded a few times. The DNA of the CDR3 is TGTGCCAGCAGCTCCACGGGACAGGGGATGGAGACCCAGTACTTC. Translating it yields CASSSTGQGMETQYF. The chain uses TRBV5-4 and TRBJ2-5; 10 positions match TRBD1. The CDR3 covers 15 residues. J was trimmed by 5 bases and V by 3 bases; bases with no gene match: 7. Per germline, CDR1 SGHNT and CDR2 YYREEE (reference sequence).

This clonotype was found many times. The V gene is TRBV20-1, the J gene TRBJ2-2, with 9 bases identical to TRBD1. V gave up 6 bases and J gave up 6 bases; unmatched junction bases: 11. Germline CDR1 is DFQATT and CDR2 is SNEGSKA (reference sequence). The CDR3 loop spans 15 amino acids. CDR3 amino acids: CSALRNRGRPGELFF. CDR3 in DNA: TGCAGTGCACTCAGGAACAGGGGGCGACCCGGGGAGCTGTTTTTT.

This clonotype has more than one count but fewer than ten. In DNA form, the CDR3 reads TGTGCCAGCAGCTTAACGACAGCCCAACGCGATACGCAGTATTTT. It specifies CASSLTTAQRDTQYF. V usage is TRBV7-9 and J usage is TRBJ2-3; D is possibly TRBD1 (5 bases). V gave up 2 bases and J gave up 6 bases, with 15 bases separating them. The CDR3 is made up of 15 amino acids. Germline V gives CDR1 SEHNR, CDR2 FQNEAQ (reference sequence).

The V and J genes are TRBV12-3 or TRBV12-4 and TRBJ2-5; D is ambiguous. The CDR3 spans 13 residues. Trimming left V 6 bases short and J 1 base short, with 9 bases between. The CDR3 sequence: CASRPRAQETQYF. The CDR3, as DNA: TGTGCCAGCAGGCCCCGGGCCCAAGAGACCCAGTACTTC.

This clonotype was picked up a small number of times. This chain links TRBV20-1 with TRBJ2-1, with 8 bases aligning to TRBD2. Germline CDR1 and CDR2: DFQATT and SNEGSKA (reference sequence). V was clipped by 0 bases and J by 8 bases; unmatched bases: 9. CDR3 size: 15 residues. CDR3 protein: CSAREVSGGPHEQFF. In nucleotides, the CDR3 is TGCAGTGCTAGAGAGGTCTCGGGGGGGCCCCATGAGCAGTTCTTC.

This clonotype was found a few times. V gene TRBV5-1 combines with J gene TRBJ2-7; 9 bases align to TRBD2. V shed 4 bases and J 1 base; nucleotides not matched to a gene: 6. Germline CDR1 SGHRS, CDR2 YFSETQ. The CDR3 has 15 amino acids. The CDR3 DNA sequence: TGCGCCAGCAGCGTAGCGGGGGTCTCTTCCTACGAGCAGTACTTC. Translated, it gives CASSVAGVSSYEQYF.

This clonotype was counted a few times. V gene TRBV6-5 combines with J gene TRBJ2-7; the D gene is possibly TRBD1 (6 bases). Germline values: CDR1 MNHEY, CDR2 SVGAGI. V dropped 0 bases and J dropped 1 base, with 16 bases sitting between them. The CDR3 has 17 residues. The CDR3: CASSYSGGPRGSYEQYF. The CDR3 nucleotides are TGTGCCAGCAGTTACTCAGGGGGACCCCGTGGTTCCTACGAGCAGTACTTC.

This clonotype was seen a handful of times. The chain has TRBV12-3 or TRBV12-4 and TRBJ1-5; D uncertain. The length of the CDR3 is 13 residues. The ends were cut back, 4 bases at V and 5 bases at J, with 9 bases in the middle. CDR3 in DNA: TGTGCCAGCAGTTGGGCAGCCTATCAGCCCCAGCATTTT. Protein: CASSWAAYQPQHF.

This chain links TRBV6-5 with TRBJ1-6, with D perhaps matching TRBD1 (6 bases). The CDR3 spans 14 residues. V was cut by 9 bases and J by 11 bases, with 20 bases left in between. Germline values: CDR1 MNHEY, CDR2 SVGAGI. The CDR3: CASLLTGGQTPLHF. The CDR3 DNA follows: TGTGCCAGTCTGTTGACAGGAGGCCAAACACCCCTCCACTTT.

This clonotype occurred a few times. The chain carries TRBV7-2 and TRBJ1-4; possibly TRBD1 for D (6 bases). CDR3 size: 14 residues. CDR1 is SGHTA, CDR2 FQGNSA, per germline. The V end was cut by 5 bases, the J end by 7 bases, with 14 bases between. CDR3 in amino acids: CASSPAGEVEKLFF. As DNA, the CDR3 is TGTGCCAGCAGCCCCGCAGGGGAGGTTGAAAAACTGTTTTTT.

This clonotype appeared many times. The chain employs TRBV6-5 and TRBJ1-5; the match to TRBD1 covers 9 bases. The germline CDR1 and CDR2 sequences are MNHEY and SVGAGI. V shed 4 bases, J shed 6 bases, and the junction held 4 bases outside the gene matches. The CDR3 covers 14 residues. The CDR3 sequence: CASSSGQGGQPQHF. The CDR3 DNA reads as TGTGCCAGCAGTTCGGGACAGGGAGGTCAGCCCCAGCATTTT.

This clonotype showed up just a few times. This chain connects TRBV18 to TRBJ2-3; the match to TRBD2 covers 12 bases. Germline V CDR1 and CDR2: KGHSH, LQKENI. V was pared by 1 base and J by 4 bases, with 0 bases of the junction left unmatched. The CDR3 consists of 15 residues. CDR3 coding DNA: TGTGCCAGCTCACCACGACTAGCGGGGGCAGATACGCAGTATTTT. Protein sequence: CASSPRLAGADTQYF.

The rearrangement uses TRBV24-1 and TRBJ2-5, with TRBD1 matching 7 bases. This CDR3 comprises 14 residues. The V and J ends lost 3 bases and 5 bases, in that order; junction bases with no gene match: 5. Per germline, CDR1 KGHDR and CDR2 SFDVKD. The CDR3 bases are TGTGCCACCAGTGATCGACAGGGCTTCGAGACCCAGTACTTC. This translates into CATSDRQGFETQYF.

The rearrangement links TRBV28 to TRBJ1-5, with D tentatively TRBD1 (5 bases). Trimming left V 7 bases short and J 7 bases short, with 8 bases between. Per the germline V gene, CDR1 is MDHEN and CDR2 is SYDVKM. This CDR3 has 11 amino acids. The CDR3 sequence: CASTGDQPQHF. Here the CDR3 DNA reads TGTGCCAGCACCGGGGACCAGCCCCAGCATTTT. The full variable domain, completed using reference TRBV28 and TRBJ1-5, is DVKVTQSSRYLVKRTGEKVFLECVQDMDHENMFWYRQDPGLGLRLIYFSYDVKMKEKGDIPEGYSVSREKKERFSLILESASTNQTSMYLCASTGDQPQHFGDGTRLSIL.

J is TRBJ1-1 and V is TRBV12-3 or TRBV12-4, with TRBD1 matching over 8 bases. The J segment lost 2 bases and the V segment lost 5 bases, leaving 7 bases of the junction unmatched. There are 15 residues in the CDR3. The chain's CDR3 is CASSPGTGSNTEAFF. The CDR3 coding sequence is TGTGCCAGCAGTCCCGGGACAGGTTCTAACACTGAAGCTTTCTTT.

This clonotype was detected only a few times. This chain links TRBV6-2 or TRBV6-3 with TRBJ1-4; D is perhaps TRBD1 (6 bases). This CDR3 has 18 amino acids. The germline gives CDR1 MNHEY, CDR2 SVGEGT. V lost 11 bases, J lost 0 bases, and 25 bases lay in between. CDR3 loop: CAPTYLDSEIATNEKLFF. CDR3 DNA sequence: TGTGCCCCCACCTATTTGGACAGCGAAATTGCAACTAATGAAAAACTGTTTTTT.

A few counts support this clonotype. The V gene is TRBV6-2 or TRBV6-3, the J gene TRBJ2-3; D is possibly TRBD1 (5 bases). V was trimmed by 2 bases and J by 3 bases, leaving 12 bases between them. The CDR3 has 15 amino acids. Looked up from germline, CDR1 is MNHEY and CDR2 is SVGEGT. CDR3 sequence reads: CASSYLGLGTDTQYF. CDR3 DNA: TGTGCCAGCAGTTACCTGGGGCTAGGAACAGATACGCAGTATTTT.

The gene calls are TRBV20-1 and TRBJ1-4, with D perhaps TRBD1 (6 bases). CDR1 is DFQATT, CDR2 SNEGSKA, per germline (reference sequence). V was cut by 0 bases and J by 5 bases, with 13 bases left in between. The CDR3 contains 15 residues. The CDR3 is CSARDRGASNEKLFF. The CDR3, as DNA: TGCAGTGCTAGAGATCGGGGGGCTTCCAATGAAAAACTGTTTTTT.

There are a few counts of this clonotype. The chain joins TRBV20-1 to TRBJ2-5; 8 bases match TRBD2. The length of the CDR3 is 13 residues. The V and J ends lost 1 base and 4 bases, in that order; junction bases with no gene match: 2. The germline gives CDR1 DFQATT, CDR2 SNEGSKA (reference sequence). CDR3 in amino acids: CSARVAGGETQYF. The CDR3 DNA sequence: TGCAGTGCTAGAGTTGCGGGGGGAGAGACCCAGTACTTC.

This clonotype was recorded a few times. This chain connects TRBV20-1 to TRBJ1-1; 10 bases are shared with TRBD1. From germline, CDR1 is DFQATT and CDR2 SNEGSKA (reference sequence). The CDR3 is 13 residues long. V shed 5 bases, J shed 9 bases, and the junction held 9 bases outside the gene matches. This chain's CDR3 is CSASRDRGFQAFF. The CDR3 nucleotides read TGCAGTGCTTCCCGGGACAGGGGATTTCAAGCTTTCTTT.

This clonotype was seen more than once but under ten times. CDR3 sequence: CASSYPGGNTEAFF. The CDR3 nucleotides read TGTGCCAGCAGTTACCCCGGGGGTAACACTGAAGCTTTCTTT. The V call is TRBV6-5, the J call TRBJ1-1; a possible D gene is TRBD1 (5 bases). CDR3 size: 14 residues. CDR1 is MNHEY, CDR2 SVGAGI, per germline. V gave up 2 bases and J gave up 2 bases, with 9 bases separating them.

The chain couples TRBV20-1 to TRBJ1-1; maybe TRBD1 (6 bases). The CDR3 has 14 residues. Germline V gene sequence: CDR1 DFQATT, CDR2 SNEGSKA (reference sequence). V lost 0 bases to trimming and J lost 6 bases, with 14 bases between them. The CDR3 sequence: CSARDGGRLAEAFF. In DNA form, the CDR3 reads TGCAGTGCTAGAGATGGGGGGCGCTTGGCTGAAGCTTTCTTT.

This chain links TRBV21-1 with TRBJ1-1. TRBV21-1 is shown as a pseudogene. The CDR3 sequence is 17 residues long. CDR3 DNA: TGTGCCAGCAGCAAACAAAGAGACAGGGTTGAGGACACTGAAGCTTTCTTT. Translating gives CASSKQRDRVEDTEAFF.